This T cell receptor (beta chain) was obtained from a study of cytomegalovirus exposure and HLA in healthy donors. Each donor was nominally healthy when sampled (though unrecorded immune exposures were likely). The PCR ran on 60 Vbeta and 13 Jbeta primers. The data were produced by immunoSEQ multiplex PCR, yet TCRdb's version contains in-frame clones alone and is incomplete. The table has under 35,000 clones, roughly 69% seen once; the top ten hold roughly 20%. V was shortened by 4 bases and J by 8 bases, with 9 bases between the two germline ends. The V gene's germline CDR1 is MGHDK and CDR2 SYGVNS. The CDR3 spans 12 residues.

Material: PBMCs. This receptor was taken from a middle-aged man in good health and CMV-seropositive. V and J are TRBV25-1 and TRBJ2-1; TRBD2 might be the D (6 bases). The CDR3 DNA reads TGTGCCAGCAGTGGCCGGGGGTATGAGCAGTTCTTC. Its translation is CASSGRGYEQFF.